This TCR beta chain was retrieved from a study of cytomegalovirus exposure and HLA in healthy donors. Trimming cost V 4 bases and J 8 bases, with 18 bases left between them. The CDR3 length is 14 residues. CDR1 is SGDLS, CDR2 YYNGEE, per germline. TCRdb's copy holds only in-frame clones and misses some; the assay was immunoSEQ multiplex PCR. Counted here are roughly 260,000 clones, approximately 87% occurring once; the ten biggest clones make up 2.6%. The chain employs TRBV9 and TRBJ1-2, with D tentatively TRBD1 (5 bases). The sequenced material came from PBMCs. This TCR came from a man between 18 and 29 years old in good health and CMV-seronegative. As DNA, the CDR3 is TGTGCCAGCAGCCCGTCGACAGACCAGTGGGGCTACACCTTC. This codes for CASSPSTDQWGYTF.